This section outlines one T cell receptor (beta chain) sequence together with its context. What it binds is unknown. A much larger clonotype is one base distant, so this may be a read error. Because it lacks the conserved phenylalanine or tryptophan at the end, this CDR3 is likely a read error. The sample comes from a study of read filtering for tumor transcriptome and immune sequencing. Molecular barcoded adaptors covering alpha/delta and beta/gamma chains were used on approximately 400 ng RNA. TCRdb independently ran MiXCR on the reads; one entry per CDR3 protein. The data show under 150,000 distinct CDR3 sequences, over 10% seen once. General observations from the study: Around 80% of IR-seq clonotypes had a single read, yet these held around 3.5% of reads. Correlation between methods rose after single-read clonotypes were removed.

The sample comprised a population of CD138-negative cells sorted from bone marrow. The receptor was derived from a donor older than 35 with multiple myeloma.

As DNA, the CDR3 is TGTGCCAGCAGCTTAAGGGTCGGCACTGAAGCTTTCTCT. As protein: CASSLRVGTEAFS. The chain is built from TRBV7-9 and TRBJ1-1, with D unclear. Trimming took 2 bases from V and 4 from J, leaving 8 bases between them. The CDR3 totals 13 residues. Germline loops: CDR1 SEHNR, CDR2 FQNEAQ (reference sequence).